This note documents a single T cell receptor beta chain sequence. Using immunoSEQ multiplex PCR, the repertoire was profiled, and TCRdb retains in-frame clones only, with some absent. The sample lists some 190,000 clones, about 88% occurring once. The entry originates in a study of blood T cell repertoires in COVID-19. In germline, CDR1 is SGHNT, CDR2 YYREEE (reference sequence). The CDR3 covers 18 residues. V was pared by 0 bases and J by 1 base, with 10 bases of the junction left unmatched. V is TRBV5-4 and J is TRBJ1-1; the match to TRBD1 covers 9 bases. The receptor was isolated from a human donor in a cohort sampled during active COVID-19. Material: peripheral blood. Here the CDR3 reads CASSLANQGTGRNTEAFF. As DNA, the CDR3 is TGTGCCAGCAGCTTGGCCAATCAGGGGACAGGGAGGAACACTGAAGCTTTCTTT.